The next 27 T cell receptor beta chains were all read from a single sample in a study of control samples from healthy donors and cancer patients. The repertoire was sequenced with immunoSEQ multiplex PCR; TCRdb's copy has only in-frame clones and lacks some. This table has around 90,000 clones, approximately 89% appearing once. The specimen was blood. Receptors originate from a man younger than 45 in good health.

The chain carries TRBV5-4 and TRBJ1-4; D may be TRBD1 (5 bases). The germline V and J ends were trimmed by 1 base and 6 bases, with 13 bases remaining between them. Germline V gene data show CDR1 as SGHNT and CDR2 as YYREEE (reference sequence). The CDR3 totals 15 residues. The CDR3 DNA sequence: TGTGCCAGCAGCTTGCTAGGGCAGGGTGATGAAAAACTGTTTTTT. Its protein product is CASSLLGQGDEKLFF.

The CDR3 loop is CASSLNQGQQETQYF. DNA of the CDR3: TGTGCCAGCAGCCTAAACCAGGGGCAGCAAGAGACCCAGTACTTC. The chain joins TRBV7-6 to TRBJ2-5, with D perhaps TRBD1 (6 bases). The CDR3 has 15 residues. V lost 5 bases and J 2 bases, leaving 15 bases between the germline ends. The V gene's germline CDR1 is SGHVS and CDR2 FNYEAQ.

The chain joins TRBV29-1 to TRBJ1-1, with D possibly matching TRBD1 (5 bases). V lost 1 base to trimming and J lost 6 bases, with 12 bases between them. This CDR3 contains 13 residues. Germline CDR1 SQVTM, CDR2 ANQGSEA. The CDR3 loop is CSVEGSGGAEAFF. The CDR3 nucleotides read TGCAGCGTTGAAGGGTCGGGGGGTGCTGAAGCTTTCTTT.

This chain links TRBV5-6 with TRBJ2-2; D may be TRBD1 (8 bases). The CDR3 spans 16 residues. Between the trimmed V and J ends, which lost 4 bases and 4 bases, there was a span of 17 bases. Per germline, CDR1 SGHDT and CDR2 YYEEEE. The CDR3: CASSNRGGASTGELFF. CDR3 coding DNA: TGTGCCAGCAGCAACAGGGGGGGTGCCAGCACCGGGGAGCTGTTTTTT.

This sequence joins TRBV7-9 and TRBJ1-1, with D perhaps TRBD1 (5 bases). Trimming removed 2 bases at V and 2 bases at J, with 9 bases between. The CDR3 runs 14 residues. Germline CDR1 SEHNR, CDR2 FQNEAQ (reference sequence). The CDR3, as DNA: TGTGCCAGCAGCTTATCAGGGTCTAACACTGAAGCTTTCTTT. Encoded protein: CASSLSGSNTEAFF. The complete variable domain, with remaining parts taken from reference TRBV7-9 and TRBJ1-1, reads DTGVSQNPRHKITKRGQNVTFRCDPISEHNRLYWYRQTLGQGPEFLTYFQNEAQLEKSRLLSDRFSAERPKGSFSTLEIQRTEQGDSAMYLCASSLSGSNTEAFFGQGTRLTVV.

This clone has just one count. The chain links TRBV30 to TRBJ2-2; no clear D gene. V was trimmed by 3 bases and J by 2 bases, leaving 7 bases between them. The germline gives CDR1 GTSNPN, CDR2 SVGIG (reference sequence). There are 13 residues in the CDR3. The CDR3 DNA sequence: TGTGCCTGGAGGTCCGGCAACACCGGGGAGCTGTTTTTT. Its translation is CAWRSGNTGELFF.

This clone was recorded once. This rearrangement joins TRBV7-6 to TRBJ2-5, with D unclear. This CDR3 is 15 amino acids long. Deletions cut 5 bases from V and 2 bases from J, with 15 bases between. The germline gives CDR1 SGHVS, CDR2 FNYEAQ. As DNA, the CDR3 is TGTGCCAGCAGCCTTAACCCCACACCACAAGAGACCCAGTACTTC. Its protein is CASSLNPTPQETQYF.

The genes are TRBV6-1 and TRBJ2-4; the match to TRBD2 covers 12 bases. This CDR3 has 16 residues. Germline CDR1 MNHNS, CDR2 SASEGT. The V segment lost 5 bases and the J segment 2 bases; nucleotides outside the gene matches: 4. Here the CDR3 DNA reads TGTGCCAGCAGTCAAGGACTAGCGGGGTCCAAAAACATTCAGTACTTC. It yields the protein CASSQGLAGSKNIQYF.

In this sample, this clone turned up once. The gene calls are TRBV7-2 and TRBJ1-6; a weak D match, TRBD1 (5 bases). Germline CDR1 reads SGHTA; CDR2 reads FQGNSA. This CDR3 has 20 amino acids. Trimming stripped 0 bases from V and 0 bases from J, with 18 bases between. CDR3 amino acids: CASSLAPVGLGASYNSPLHF. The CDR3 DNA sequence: TGTGCCAGCAGCTTAGCACCGGTTGGGTTAGGGGCCTCCTATAATTCACCCCTCCACTTT.

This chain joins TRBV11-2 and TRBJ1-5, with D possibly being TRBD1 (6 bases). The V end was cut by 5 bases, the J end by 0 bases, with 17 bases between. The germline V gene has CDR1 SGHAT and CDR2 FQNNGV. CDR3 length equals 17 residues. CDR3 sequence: CASSPARTVYSNQPQHF. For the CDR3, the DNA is TGTGCCAGCAGCCCCGCCCGGACAGTTTATAGCAATCAGCCCCAGCATTTT.

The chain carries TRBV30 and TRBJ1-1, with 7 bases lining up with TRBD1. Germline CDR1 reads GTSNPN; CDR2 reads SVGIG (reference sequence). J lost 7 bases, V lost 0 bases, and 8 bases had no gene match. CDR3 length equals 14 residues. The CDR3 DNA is TGTGCCTGGAGTGTACTAGCGGCAGGGGGTGAAGCTTTCTTT. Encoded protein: CAWSVLAAGGEAFF.

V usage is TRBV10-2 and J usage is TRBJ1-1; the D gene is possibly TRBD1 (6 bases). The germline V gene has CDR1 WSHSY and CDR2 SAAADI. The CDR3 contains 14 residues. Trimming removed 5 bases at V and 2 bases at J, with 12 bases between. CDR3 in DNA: TGCGCCAGCAGTCAGGGAGGGGGTAACACTGAAGCTTTCTTT. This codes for CASSQGGGNTEAFF.

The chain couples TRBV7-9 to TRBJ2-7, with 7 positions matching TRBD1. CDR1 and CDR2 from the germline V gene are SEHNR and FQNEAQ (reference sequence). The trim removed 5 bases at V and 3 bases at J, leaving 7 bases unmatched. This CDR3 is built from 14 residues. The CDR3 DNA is TGTGCCAGCAGCCTAGGGGACAGAAGCTACGAGCAGTACGTC. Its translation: CASSLGDRSYEQYV.

For the CDR3, the DNA is TGTGCCAGTAGTACCGGACAGGGGAGGAACGGGGAGCTGTTTTTT. Amino acids: CASSTGQGRNGELFF. This chain links TRBV19 with TRBJ2-2; 9 bases are shared with TRBD1. Germline loops: CDR1 LNHDA, CDR2 SQIVND (reference sequence). V trimming: 4 bases; J trimming: 7 bases; junction bases outside the gene matches: 7. The CDR3 sequence is 15 residues long. Supplemented by reference TRBV19 and TRBJ2-2, the full variable domain reads DGGITQSPKYLFRKEGQNVTLSCEQNLNHDAMYWYRQDPGQGLRLIYYSQIVNDFQKGDIAEGYSVSREKKESFPLTVTSAQKNPTAFYLCASSTGQGRNGELFFGEGSRLTVL.

The CDR3 DNA sequence: TGCGCCAGCAGTTTTCGTGGGGGGGGATCTGCGAACACCGGGGAGCTGTTTTTT. It translates to CASSFRGGGSANTGELFF. The chain uses TRBV10-2 and TRBJ2-2, with TRBD2 identical over 7 bases. The CDR3 runs to 18 residues. The V gene end was trimmed by 5 bases and the J gene end by 0 bases; junction bases not matched to a gene: 12. From germline, CDR1 is WSHSY and CDR2 SAAADI.

As DNA, the CDR3 is TGTGCCAGCAGCTCCAAGCGGGGGCCCCGATCGGACGCAGATACGCAGTATTTT. Protein sequence: CASSSKRGPRSDADTQYF. The chain couples TRBV7-4 to TRBJ2-3; 8 bases map to TRBD2. CDR3 size: 18 residues. With 4 bases clipped from V and 4 bases from J, the junction kept 16 bases outside the gene matches. From germline, CDR1 is SGHVT and CDR2 SQSDAQ.

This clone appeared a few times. The CDR3 is CASSVAKAGAGNTIYF. In DNA form, the CDR3 reads TGTGCCAGCAGCGTAGCTAAGGCAGGGGCAGGAAACACCATATATTTT. The chain couples TRBV9 to TRBJ1-3; D may be TRBD1 (6 bases). Trimming removed 0 bases at V and 4 bases at J, with 14 bases between. The germline V gene encodes CDR1 SGDLS and CDR2 YYNGEE. The CDR3 loop spans 16 amino acids.

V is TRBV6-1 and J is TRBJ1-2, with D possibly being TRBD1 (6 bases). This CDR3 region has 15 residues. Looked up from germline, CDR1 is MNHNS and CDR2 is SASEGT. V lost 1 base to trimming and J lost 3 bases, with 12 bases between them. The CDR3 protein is CASSEGQGSYYGYTF. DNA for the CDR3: TGTGCCAGCAGTGAAGGGCAGGGGTCCTACTATGGCTACACCTTC.

The CDR3 reads CAWSHNRGEDEKLFF. The CDR3, as DNA: TGTGCCTGGAGTCATAACAGGGGAGAAGATGAAAAACTGTTTTTT. This rearrangement joins TRBV30 to TRBJ1-4; 7 bases align to TRBD1. V shed 2 bases, J shed 6 bases, and the junction held 9 bases outside the gene matches. Germline values: CDR1 GTSNPN, CDR2 SVGIG (reference sequence). This CDR3 is 15 amino acids long.

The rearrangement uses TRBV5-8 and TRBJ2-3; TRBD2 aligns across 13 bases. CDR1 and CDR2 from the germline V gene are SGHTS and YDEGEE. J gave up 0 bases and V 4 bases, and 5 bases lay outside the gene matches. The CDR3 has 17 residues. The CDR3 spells CASSGTSGARSTDTQYF. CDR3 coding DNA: TGTGCCAGCAGCGGGACTAGCGGGGCCCGTAGCACAGATACGCAGTATTTT. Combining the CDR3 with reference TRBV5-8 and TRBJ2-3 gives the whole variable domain EAGVTQSPTHLIKTRGQQATLRCSPISGHTSVYWYQQALGLGLQFLLWYDEGEERNRGNFPPRFSGRQFPNYSSELNVNALELEDSALYLCASSGTSGARSTDTQYFGPGTRLTVL.

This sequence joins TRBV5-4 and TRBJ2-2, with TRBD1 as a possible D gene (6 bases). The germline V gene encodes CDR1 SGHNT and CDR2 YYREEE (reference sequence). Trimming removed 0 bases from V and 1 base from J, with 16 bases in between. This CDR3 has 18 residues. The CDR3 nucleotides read TGTGCCAGCAGCTTGGCCCCGGGACATCCTGTGAACACCGGGGAGCTGTTTTTT. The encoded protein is CASSLAPGHPVNTGELFF. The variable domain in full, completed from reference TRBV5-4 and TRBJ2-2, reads ETGVTQSPTHLIKTRGQQVTLRCSSQSGHNTVSWYQQALGQGPQFIFQYYREEENGRGNFPPRFSGLQFPNYSSELNVNALELDDSALYLCASSLAPGHPVNTGELFFGEGSRLTVL.

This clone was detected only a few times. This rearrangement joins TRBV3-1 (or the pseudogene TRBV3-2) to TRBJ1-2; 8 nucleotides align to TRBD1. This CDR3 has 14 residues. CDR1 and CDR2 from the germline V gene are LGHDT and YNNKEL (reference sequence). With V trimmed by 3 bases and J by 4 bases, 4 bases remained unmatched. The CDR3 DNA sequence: TGTGCCAGCAGCCACCAGGGGGCCATCTATGGCTACACCTTC. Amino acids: CASSHQGAIYGYTF.

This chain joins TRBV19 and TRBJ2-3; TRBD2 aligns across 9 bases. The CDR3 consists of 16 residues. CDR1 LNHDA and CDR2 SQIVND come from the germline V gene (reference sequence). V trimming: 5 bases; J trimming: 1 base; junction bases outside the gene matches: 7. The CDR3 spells CASSQSQRGGTDTQYF. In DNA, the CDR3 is TGTGCCAGTAGTCAATCGCAGCGGGGGGGCACAGATACGCAGTATTTT.

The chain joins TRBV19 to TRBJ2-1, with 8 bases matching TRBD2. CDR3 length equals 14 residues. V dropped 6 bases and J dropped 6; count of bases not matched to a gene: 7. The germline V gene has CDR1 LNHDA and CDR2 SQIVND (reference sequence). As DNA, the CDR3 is TGTGCCAGTAGCTACGGGACTAGTTCCAATGAGCAGTTCTTC. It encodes CASSYGTSSNEQFF.

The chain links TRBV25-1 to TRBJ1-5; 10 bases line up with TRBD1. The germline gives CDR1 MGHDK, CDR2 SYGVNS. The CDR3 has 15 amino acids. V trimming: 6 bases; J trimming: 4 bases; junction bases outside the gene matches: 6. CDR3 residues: CASSGTGAMNQPQHF. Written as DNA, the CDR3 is TGTGCCAGCAGCGGGACAGGGGCGATGAATCAGCCCCAGCATTTT.

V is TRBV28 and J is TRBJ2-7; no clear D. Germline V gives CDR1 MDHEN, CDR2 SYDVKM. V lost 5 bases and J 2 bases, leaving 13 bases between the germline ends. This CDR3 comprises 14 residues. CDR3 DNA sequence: TGTGCCAGCAGTCCCTTGACCAATACCTACGAGCAGTACTTC. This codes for CASSPLTNTYEQYF.

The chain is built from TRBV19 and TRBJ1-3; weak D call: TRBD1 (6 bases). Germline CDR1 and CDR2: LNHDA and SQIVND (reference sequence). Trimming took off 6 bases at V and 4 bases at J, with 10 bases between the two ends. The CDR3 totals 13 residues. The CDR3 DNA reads TGTGCCAGTAGAAGCGACAGGGGAAACACCATATATTTT. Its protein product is CASRSDRGNTIYF. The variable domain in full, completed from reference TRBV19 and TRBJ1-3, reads DGGITQSPKYLFRKEGQNVTLSCEQNLNHDAMYWYRQDPGQGLRLIYYSQIVNDFQKGDIAEGYSVSREKKESFPLTVTSAQKNPTAFYLCASRSDRGNTIYFGEGSWLTVV.